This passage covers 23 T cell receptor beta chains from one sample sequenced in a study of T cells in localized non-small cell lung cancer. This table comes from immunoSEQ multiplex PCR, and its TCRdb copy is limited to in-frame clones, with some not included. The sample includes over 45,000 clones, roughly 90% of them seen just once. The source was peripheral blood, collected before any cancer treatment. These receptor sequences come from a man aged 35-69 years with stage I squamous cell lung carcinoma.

The CDR3 is CASSIHDRAMAAFF. CDR3 sequence (DNA): TGTGCCAGCAGCATTCACGACAGGGCAATGGCGGCTTTCTTT. The rearrangement uses TRBV7-2 and TRBJ1-1, with 7 positions matching TRBD1. Unmatched junction bases numbered 14, after V lost 5 bases and J lost 11 bases. Germline CDR1 SGHTA, CDR2 FQGNSA. The CDR3 has 14 amino acids.

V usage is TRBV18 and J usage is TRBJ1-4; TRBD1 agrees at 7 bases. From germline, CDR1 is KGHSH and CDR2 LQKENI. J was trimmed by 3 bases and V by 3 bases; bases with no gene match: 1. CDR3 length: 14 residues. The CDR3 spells CASSPGQPNEKLFF. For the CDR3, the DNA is TGTGCCAGCTCACCGGGACAGCCTAATGAAAAACTGTTTTTT.

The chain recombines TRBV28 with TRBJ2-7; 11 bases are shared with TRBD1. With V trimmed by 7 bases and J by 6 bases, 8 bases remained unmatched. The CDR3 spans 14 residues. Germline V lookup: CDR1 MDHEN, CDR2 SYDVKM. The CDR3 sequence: CASTSLDRGLEQYF. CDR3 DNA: TGTGCCAGCACAAGTCTGGACAGGGGGCTCGAGCAGTACTTC.

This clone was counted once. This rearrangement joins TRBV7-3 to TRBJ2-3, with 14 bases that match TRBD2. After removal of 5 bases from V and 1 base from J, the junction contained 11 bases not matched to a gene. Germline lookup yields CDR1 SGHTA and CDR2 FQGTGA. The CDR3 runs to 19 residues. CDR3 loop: CASSARTSGRYTGTDTQYF. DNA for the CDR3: TGTGCCAGCAGCGCCCGGACTAGCGGGAGGTATACGGGCACAGATACGCAGTATTTT.

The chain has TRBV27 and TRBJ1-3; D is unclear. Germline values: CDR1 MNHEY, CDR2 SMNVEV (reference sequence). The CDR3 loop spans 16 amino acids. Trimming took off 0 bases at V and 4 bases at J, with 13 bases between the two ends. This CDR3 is CASSLSGRPGGNTIYF. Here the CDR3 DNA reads TGTGCCAGCAGTTTATCTGGGAGGCCCGGCGGAAACACCATATATTTT.

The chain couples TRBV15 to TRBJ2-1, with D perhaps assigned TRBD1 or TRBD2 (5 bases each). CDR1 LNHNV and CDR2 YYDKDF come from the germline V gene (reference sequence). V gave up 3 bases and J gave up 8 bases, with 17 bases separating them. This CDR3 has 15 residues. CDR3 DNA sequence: TGTGCCACCAGCAGGAGACCTCGACTGGGGGATGAGCAGTTCTTC. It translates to CATSRRPRLGDEQFF.

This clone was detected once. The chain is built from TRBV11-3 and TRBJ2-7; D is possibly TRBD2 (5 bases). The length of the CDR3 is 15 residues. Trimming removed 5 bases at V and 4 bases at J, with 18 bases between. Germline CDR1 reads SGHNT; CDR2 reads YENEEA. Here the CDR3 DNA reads TGTGCCAGCAGCCAAGGAGGACTCCCAAATTACGAGCAGTACTTC. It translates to CASSQGGLPNYEQYF.

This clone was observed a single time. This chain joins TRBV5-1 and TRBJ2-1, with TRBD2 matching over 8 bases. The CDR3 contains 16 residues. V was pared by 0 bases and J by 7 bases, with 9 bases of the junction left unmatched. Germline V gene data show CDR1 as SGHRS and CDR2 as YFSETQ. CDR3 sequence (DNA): TGCGCCAGCAGCTTGGCATCGGGGGGGCGTAGGAATGAGCAGTTCTTC. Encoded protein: CASSLASGGRRNEQFF.

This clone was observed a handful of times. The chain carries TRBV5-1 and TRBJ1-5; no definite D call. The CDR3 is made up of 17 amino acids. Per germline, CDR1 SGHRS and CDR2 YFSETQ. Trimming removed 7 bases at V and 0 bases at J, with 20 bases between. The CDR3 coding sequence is TGCGCCAGCCAACCTCCTCCGTTAAATTCTAGCAATCAGCCCCAGCATTTT. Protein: CASQPPPLNSSNQPQHF.

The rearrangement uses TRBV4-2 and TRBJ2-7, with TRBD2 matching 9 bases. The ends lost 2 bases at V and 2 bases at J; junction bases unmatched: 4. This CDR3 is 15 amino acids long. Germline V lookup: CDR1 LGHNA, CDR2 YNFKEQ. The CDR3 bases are TGTGCCAGCAGCCAATCTCCTAGCGGGGCCTACGAGCAGTACTTC. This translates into CASSQSPSGAYEQYF.

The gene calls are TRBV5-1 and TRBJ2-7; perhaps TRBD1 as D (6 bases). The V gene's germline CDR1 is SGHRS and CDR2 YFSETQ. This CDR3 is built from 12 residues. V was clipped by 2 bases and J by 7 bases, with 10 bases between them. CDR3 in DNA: TGCGCCAGCAGCTTAGGACAGAGAGAGCAGTACTTC. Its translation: CASSLGQREQYF.

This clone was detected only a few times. CDR3 nucleotides: TGCGCCAGCAGCTTACAGTTAACTAATGAAAAACTGTTTTTT. Its translation: CASSLQLTNEKLFF. The chain couples TRBV5-1 to TRBJ1-4; D is uncertain. The CDR3 extends over 14 amino acids. Per germline, CDR1 SGHRS and CDR2 YFSETQ. With 2 bases removed from V and 1 base from J, the gap between germline ends came to 6 bases.

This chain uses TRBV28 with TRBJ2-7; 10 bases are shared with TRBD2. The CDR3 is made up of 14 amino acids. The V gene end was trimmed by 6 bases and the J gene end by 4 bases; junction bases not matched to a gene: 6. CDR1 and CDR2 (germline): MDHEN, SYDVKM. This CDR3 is CASSPSGSGYEQYF. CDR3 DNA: TGTGCCAGCAGCCCTAGCGGGAGCGGGTACGAGCAGTACTTC.

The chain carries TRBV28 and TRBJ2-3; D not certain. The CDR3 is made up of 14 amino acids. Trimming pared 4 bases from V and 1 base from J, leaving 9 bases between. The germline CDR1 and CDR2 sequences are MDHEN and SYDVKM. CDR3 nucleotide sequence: TGTGCCAGCAGTTCGGTATTAGGCACAGATACGCAGTATTTT. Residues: CASSSVLGTDTQYF.

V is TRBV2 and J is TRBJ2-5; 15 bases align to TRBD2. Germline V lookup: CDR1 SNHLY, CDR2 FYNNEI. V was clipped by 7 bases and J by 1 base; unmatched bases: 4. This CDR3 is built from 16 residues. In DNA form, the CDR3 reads TGTGCCAGCAAGGGACTAGCGGGAGGCACCCAAGAGACCCAGTACTTC. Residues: CASKGLAGGTQETQYF.

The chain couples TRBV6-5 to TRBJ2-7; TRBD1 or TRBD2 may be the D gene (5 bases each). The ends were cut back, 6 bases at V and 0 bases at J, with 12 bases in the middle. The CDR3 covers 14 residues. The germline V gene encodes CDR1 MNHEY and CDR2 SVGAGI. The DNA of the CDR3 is TGTGCCAGCAGACCCGGGACGGCCTCCTACGAGCAGTACTTC. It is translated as CASRPGTASYEQYF.

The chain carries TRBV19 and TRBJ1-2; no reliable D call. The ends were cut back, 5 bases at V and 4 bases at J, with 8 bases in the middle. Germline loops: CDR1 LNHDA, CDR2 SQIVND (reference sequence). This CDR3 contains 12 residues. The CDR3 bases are TGTGCCAGTAGTCTGCGGTCCTATGGCTACACCTTC. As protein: CASSLRSYGYTF.

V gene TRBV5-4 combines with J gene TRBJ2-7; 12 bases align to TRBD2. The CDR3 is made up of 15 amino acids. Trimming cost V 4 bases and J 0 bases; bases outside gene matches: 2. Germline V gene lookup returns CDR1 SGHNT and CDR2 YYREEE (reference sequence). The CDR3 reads CASSPGLAGSYEQYF. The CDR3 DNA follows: TGTGCCAGCAGCCCGGGACTAGCGGGCTCCTACGAGCAGTACTTC.

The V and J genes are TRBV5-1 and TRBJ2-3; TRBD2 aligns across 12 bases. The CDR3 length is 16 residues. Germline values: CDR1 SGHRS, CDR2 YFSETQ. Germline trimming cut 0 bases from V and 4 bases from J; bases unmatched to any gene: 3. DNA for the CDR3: TGCGCCAGCAGCTTGGGACTAGCGGGAGCCCCAGATACGCAGTATTTT. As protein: CASSLGLAGAPDTQYF.

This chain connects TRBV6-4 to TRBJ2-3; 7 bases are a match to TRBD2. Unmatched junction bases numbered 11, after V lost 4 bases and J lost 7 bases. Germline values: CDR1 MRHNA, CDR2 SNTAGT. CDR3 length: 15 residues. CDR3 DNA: TGTGCCAGCAGTGTGGAAGCCAGCGGGGAGAATACGCAGTATTTT. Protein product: CASSVEASGENTQYF.

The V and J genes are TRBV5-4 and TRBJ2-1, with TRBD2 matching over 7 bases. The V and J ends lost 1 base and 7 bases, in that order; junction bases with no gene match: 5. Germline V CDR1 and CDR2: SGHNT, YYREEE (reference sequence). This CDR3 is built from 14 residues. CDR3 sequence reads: CASSLREAGNEQFF. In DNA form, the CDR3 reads TGTGCCAGCAGCTTGCGGGAGGCGGGGAATGAGCAGTTCTTC.

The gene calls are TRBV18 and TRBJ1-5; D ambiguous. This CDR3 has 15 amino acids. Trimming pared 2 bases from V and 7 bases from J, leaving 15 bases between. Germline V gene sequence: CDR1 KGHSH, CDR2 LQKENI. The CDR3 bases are TGTGCCAGCTCACCAAGTCCCAGGAGAGGGCAGCCCCAGCATTTT. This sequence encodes CASSPSPRRGQPQHF. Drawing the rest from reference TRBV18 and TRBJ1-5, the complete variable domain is NAGVMQNPRHLVRRRGQEARLRCSPMKGHSHVYWYRQLPEEGLKFMVYLQKENIIDESGMPKERFSAEFPKEGPSILRIQQVVRGDSAAYFCASSPSPRRGQPQHFGDGTRLSIL.

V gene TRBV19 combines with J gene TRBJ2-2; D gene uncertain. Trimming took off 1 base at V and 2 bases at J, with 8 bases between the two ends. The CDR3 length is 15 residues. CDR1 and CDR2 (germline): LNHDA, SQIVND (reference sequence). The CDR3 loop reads CASSIGDANTGELFF. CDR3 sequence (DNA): TGTGCCAGTAGTATAGGGGATGCCAACACCGGGGAGCTGTTTTTT.